These T cell receptor beta chains were read from a single sample in a study of blood T cell repertoires in COVID-19. Clones were sequenced by immunoSEQ multiplex PCR, and TCRdb holds only the in-frame ones, with some missing. This sample has roughly 700,000 clones, with approximately 90% found just once. Sequenced: peripheral blood. The receptors were sampled from a woman younger than 35 with acute or convalescent COVID-19. Both conserved end residues are part of each CDR3. Fields, in order: J gene, D gene, V gene, CDR3 length, CDR3 DNA, CDR3 protein. A D gene is named only where the DNA matches it firmly.

>TRBJ1-2|TRBD1|TRBV5-4|16
TGTGCCAGCAGCTTGGCGGACAGGGGGCAAGGCTATGGCTACACCTTC
CASSLADRGQGYGYTF
>TRBJ1-2|.|TRBV30|13
TGTGCCTGGAGTGCGGCGGTTCTCTATGGCTACACCTTC
CAWSAAVLYGYTF
>TRBJ2-7|TRBD1|TRBV27|16
TGTGCCAGCAGTTTATTCGGCAGGGGGCCCTCCTACGAGCAGTACTTC
CASSLFGRGPSYEQYF
>TRBJ2-7|TRBD2|TRBV7-9|13
TGTGCCAGCAGCATAGCGGGCCCCTACGAGCAGTACTTC
CASSIAGPYEQYF
>TRBJ1-5|TRBD1|TRBV25-1|16
TGTGCCAGCAGTCCCCGGGACAGGGGGGTTGGTCAGCCCCAGCATTTT
CASSPRDRGVGQPQHF
>TRBJ2-1|.|TRBV3-1/TRBV3-2|12
TGTGCCAGCAGCCAGCAGGGAACTGAGCAGTTCTTC
CASSQQGTEQFF
>TRBJ1-2|TRBD1|TRBV5-6|14
TGTGCCAGCAGTCTCGGACAGGGGCTCTATGGCTACACCTTC
CASSLGQGLYGYTF
>TRBJ1-2|TRBD1|TRBV24-1|16
TGTGCCACCAGTGATTCCACCAGGGGGTCCAAATATGGCTACACCTTC
CATSDSTRGSKYGYTF
>TRBJ1-3|TRBD1|TRBV7-9|14
TGTGCCAGCAGCCCGCGGACAGGAGAAAACACCATATATTTT
CASSPRTGENTIYF
>TRBJ2-2|.|TRBV3-1/TRBV3-2|16
TGTGCCAGCAGCCAAGATCCAGGGGCGAACACCGGGGAGCTGTTTTTT
CASSQDPGANTGELFF
>TRBJ1-3|.|TRBV23-1|13
TGCGCCAGCAGTGGGGAGATTGAAAACACCATATATTTT
CASSGEIENTIYF
>TRBJ2-1|TRBD1|TRBV7-2|16
TGTGCCAGCAGCTTAGGTCTGGCCAGGGGGCACAATGAGCAGTTCTTC
CASSLGLARGHNEQFF
>TRBJ1-5|.|TRBV7-2|16
TGTGCCAGCAGCTTAACAGGGTCGGTAAGCAATCAGCCCCAGCATTTT
CASSLTGSVSNQPQHF
>TRBJ2-3|.|TRBV6-2/TRBV6-3|16
TGTGCCAGCAGTACCCGGACGAGGGAAACAGTAGATACGCAGTATTTT
CASSTRTRETVDTQYF
>TRBJ2-2|.|TRBV7-2|13
TGTGCCAGCAGCTTCCTAGCTCCCGGGGAGCTGTTTTTT
CASSFLAPGELFF
>TRBJ1-2|.|TRBV2|17
TGTGCCAGCAGTGAAGCACCAGGTCGTTCAGGGAACTATGGCTACACCTTC
CASSEAPGRSGNYGYTF